These 28 T cell receptor beta chains came from one sample sequenced in a study of identical twins. TCRdb reprocessed the 5' RACE reads via MiXCR and lists one record per CDR3 protein. The table includes 450,000 to 650,000 distinct CDR3 sequences, 9% to 10% detected once. This sample also appeared in a second study, on yellow fever vaccine responses in identical twins.

Specimen: PBMCs. All receptors derive from a woman aged 18-35 years in good health.

This clonotype occurred many times. The J gene is TRBJ1-4, the V gene TRBV2; D gene uncertain. Germline loops: CDR1 SNHLY, CDR2 FYNNEI. Trimming shortened V by 6 bases and J by 13 bases, and 18 bases separated the two germline ends. The CDR3 is 13 amino acids. CDR3 region: CASSGSRADGLFF. CDR3 sequence (DNA): TGTGCCAGCAGCGGATCTCGGGCCGACGGACTGTTTTTT.

This clonotype was detected only a few times. The genes are TRBV12-3 or TRBV12-4 and TRBJ2-7; a weak D match, TRBD1 (6 bases). This CDR3 comprises 17 residues. V was clipped by 3 bases and J by 0 bases, with 18 bases between them. The CDR3 region is CASSLFPNGQYSYEQYF. The CDR3 DNA reads TGTGCCAGCAGTTTGTTTCCAAACGGACAGTACTCCTACGAGCAGTACTTC.

The V gene is TRBV6-2 or TRBV6-3, the J gene TRBJ2-1, with TRBD2 matching over 12 bases. The CDR3 is made up of 16 amino acids. Trimming took 2 bases from V and 4 from J; bases not matched to a gene: 3. Germline V gene lookup returns CDR1 MNHEY and CDR2 SVGEGT. CDR3 DNA sequence: TGTGCCAGCAGTTACCTAGCGGGAGGGCTATACAATGAGCAGTTCTTC. Amino acid sequence: CASSYLAGGLYNEQFF.

Many counts were recorded for this clonotype. This chain links TRBV28 with TRBJ1-2; D possibly corresponds to TRBD1 (5 bases). There are 15 residues in the CDR3. Per germline, CDR1 MDHEN and CDR2 SYDVKM. Trimming stripped 6 bases from V and 4 bases from J, with 18 bases between. The DNA for the CDR3 is TGTGCCAGCAGAACAGACGTGGGACTGATCTATGGCTACACCTTC. Translated: CASRTDVGLIYGYTF.

This clonotype has only a few counts. V is TRBV7-3 and J is TRBJ2-3, with a possible D match to TRBD2 (6 bases). The length of the CDR3 is 18 residues. Germline V gene sequence: CDR1 SGHTA, CDR2 FQGTGA. V lost 1 base and J 2 bases, leaving 19 bases between the germline ends. This chain's CDR3 is CASSLIGLWGDPTDTQYF. The CDR3 DNA follows: TGTGCCAGCAGCTTAATCGGGCTGTGGGGGGACCCCACAGATACGCAGTATTTT.

The rearrangement uses TRBV7-3 and TRBJ2-3; perhaps TRBD2 as D (6 bases). The germline V gene has CDR1 SGHTA and CDR2 FQGTGA. This CDR3 region has 17 residues. The V end was cut by 0 bases, the J end by 0 bases, with 13 bases between. The DNA for the CDR3 is TGTGCCAGCAGCTTAACGATTGCGGGGACTAGCACAGATACGCAGTATTTT. Its translation: CASSLTIAGTSTDTQYF.

This chain joins TRBV21-1 and TRBJ2-3; the tabulated D call, TRBD1, remains unverified against the DNA. TRBV21-1 is listed as a pseudogene. The CDR3 is 17 residues long. CDR3 sequence reads: CASSKPFNLEGDHTQYF. DNA for the CDR3: TGTGCCAGCAGCAAACCCTTTAACCTAGAGGGGGACCATACGCAGTATTTT.

Ten or more counts support this clonotype. This chain connects TRBV29-1 to TRBJ1-1; 7 nucleotides match TRBD1. This CDR3 has 12 amino acids. In germline, CDR1 is SQVTM, CDR2 ANQGSEA. J was trimmed by 4 bases and V by 5 bases; bases with no gene match: 4. CDR3 amino acids: CSVQTGSTEAFF. CDR3 DNA sequence: TGCAGCGTTCAGACAGGGAGCACTGAAGCTTTCTTT.

This clonotype appeared a few times. The chain joins TRBV12-3 or TRBV12-4 to TRBJ2-1; D may be TRBD2 (5 bases). This CDR3 region has 12 residues. V was clipped by 3 bases and J by 12 bases, with 12 bases between them. DNA for the CDR3: TGTGCCAGCAGTTTGGACTCCTTTGGGCAGTTCTTC. It is translated as CASSLDSFGQFF.

Ten or more counts support this clonotype. The chain recombines TRBV28 with TRBJ2-7; D is tentatively TRBD1 or TRBD2 (6 bases each). CDR3 length: 17 residues. Germline V CDR1 and CDR2: MDHEN, SYDVKM. The germline V and J ends were trimmed by 6 bases and 5 bases, with 26 bases remaining between them. The CDR3 here is CASRGAAWTNTGDEQYF. The CDR3 coding sequence is TGTGCCAGCAGGGGGGCAGCCTGGACTAATACTGGAGACGAGCAGTACTTC.

The rearrangement links TRBV29-1 to TRBJ2-5, with D possibly matching TRBD1 (6 bases). Germline V gene sequence: CDR1 SQVTM, CDR2 ANQGSEA. Trimming cost V 6 bases and J 0 bases, with 17 bases left between them. The CDR3 contains 15 residues. CDR3 sequence: CSVATGTIDQETQYF. In nucleotides, the CDR3 is TGCAGCGTCGCCACGGGGACAATCGACCAAGAGACCCAGTACTTC.

This clonotype was observed many times. The genes are TRBV6-7 and TRBJ2-1; TRBD1 aligns across 9 bases. TRBV6-7 is sorted into the ORF group, with uncertain function. This CDR3 region has 17 residues. J gave up 4 bases and V 4 bases, and 11 bases lay outside the gene matches. For the CDR3, the DNA is TGTGCCAGCAGTTGCTCGCCCGGGACAGGGAGATACAATGAGCAGTTCTTC. Its translation: CASSCSPGTGRYNEQFF.

At least ten counts were recorded for this clonotype. The chain is built from TRBV4-1 and TRBJ2-7; 7 nucleotides line up with TRBD1. From germline, CDR1 is MGHRA and CDR2 YSYEKL. CDR3 size: 15 residues. Trimming removed 4 bases from V and 0 bases from J; junction bases left unmatched: 6. CDR3 amino acids: CASSPDRFSSYEQYF. For the CDR3, the DNA is TGCGCCAGCAGCCCGGACAGGTTTAGCTCCTACGAGCAGTACTTC.

This clonotype was observed at least ten times. The rearrangement links TRBV12-3 or TRBV12-4 to TRBJ2-2, with D tentatively TRBD1 (7 bases). V lost 11 bases, J lost 5 bases, and 15 bases lay in between. There are 13 residues in the CDR3. The chain's CDR3 is CAGGTVQTGELFF. Written as DNA, the CDR3 is TGTGCCGGAGGGACAGTCCAAACCGGGGAGCTGTTTTTT.

This clonotype was observed many times. The chain recombines TRBV12-3 or TRBV12-4 with TRBJ2-7; D remains unclear. The germline V and J ends were trimmed by 2 bases and 4 bases, with 15 bases remaining between them. CDR3 length equals 15 residues. As DNA, the CDR3 is TGTGCCAGCAGTTTACGGGTGGACGGGCCTTACGAGCAGTACTTC. This encodes CASSLRVDGPYEQYF.

The rearrangement joins TRBV14 to TRBJ1-2, with D unresolved. Trimming pared 0 bases from V and 4 bases from J, leaving 6 bases between. Germline V gene lookup returns CDR1 SGHDN and CDR2 FVKESK. The CDR3 runs to 13 residues. The CDR3 DNA sequence: TGTGCCAGCAGCCAAGATTTTAGCTATGGCTACACCTTC. Its translation: CASSQDFSYGYTF. The full variable domain, rest sourced from reference TRBV14 and TRBJ1-2, is EAGVTQFPSHSVIEKGQTVTLRCDPISGHDNLYWYRRVMGKEIKFLLHFVKESKQDESGMPNNRFLAERTGGTYSTLKVQPAELEDSGVYFCASSQDFSYGYTFGSGTRLTVV.

This clonotype occurred a few times. The chain is built from TRBV11-1 and TRBJ2-3; TRBD2 agrees at 14 bases. CDR3 length: 19 residues. Trimming removed 4 bases from V and 4 bases from J; junction bases left unmatched: 13. CDR1 SGHAT and CDR2 FQDESV come from the germline V gene (reference sequence). The CDR3 DNA is TGTGCCAGCAGCTCAAGGCAAGGACTAGCGGGGGGCGCACCAGATACGCAGTATTTT. Amino acid sequence: CASSSRQGLAGGAPDTQYF.

The chain has TRBV2 and TRBJ2-5; no clear D gene. The V end lost 7 bases, the J end lost 9 bases, and 18 bases lay between the germline ends. Germline lookup yields CDR1 SNHLY and CDR2 FYNNEI. This CDR3 has 13 residues. This chain's CDR3 is CASKGGPLEAQYF. DNA for the CDR3: TGTGCCAGCAAGGGCGGACCCCTCGAGGCCCAGTACTTC.

This clonotype was detected only a few times. The chain is built from TRBV27 and TRBJ1-1; D is perhaps TRBD1 (5 bases). Looked up from germline, CDR1 is MNHEY and CDR2 is SMNVEV (reference sequence). The CDR3 covers 14 residues. V was trimmed by 6 bases and J by 5 bases, leaving 16 bases between them. The CDR3 is CASSRTGRGTEAFF. The CDR3 region has the DNA TGTGCCAGCAGCCGGACCGGGAGGGGTACTGAAGCTTTCTTT.

This clonotype was observed at least ten times. The chain employs TRBV5-1 and TRBJ2-4; D gene uncertain. CDR1 and CDR2 (germline): SGHRS, YFSETQ. This CDR3 contains 15 residues. Trimming took 2 bases from V and 4 from J, leaving 13 bases between them. The CDR3: CASSLTPTTKNIQYF. The CDR3 region has the DNA TGCGCCAGCAGCTTAACTCCAACTACAAAAAACATTCAGTACTTC.

This clonotype has ten or more counts. This chain connects TRBV29-1 to TRBJ2-7; D unclear. V lost 4 bases, J lost 0 bases, and 13 bases lay in between. CDR1 SQVTM and CDR2 ANQGSEA come from the germline V gene. This CDR3 is 14 amino acids long. The CDR3 loop reads CSVVEQRYSYEQYF. DNA for the CDR3: TGCAGCGTTGTAGAACAGAGATACTCCTACGAGCAGTACTTC.

This clonotype occurred a few times. A junction end diverges from the germline sequence, so it may reflect a read error. The genes are TRBV5-4 and TRBJ2-1; D perhaps matches TRBD2 (6 bases). The CDR3 runs 11 residues. The germline CDR1 and CDR2 sequences are SGHNT and YYREEE (reference sequence). This chain's CDR3 is CARSGGLATIF. In DNA, the CDR3 is TGTGCCAGGAGCGGTGGGCTAGCGACGATCTTC.

This clonotype was found a few times. The chain joins TRBV30 to TRBJ2-3; either TRBD1 or TRBD2 may supply D (5 bases each). Per germline, CDR1 GTSNPN and CDR2 SVGIG (reference sequence). Trimming left V 3 bases short and J 0 bases short, with 10 bases between. CDR3 length: 14 amino acids. CDR3 in DNA: TGTGCCTGGAGGGGACCCTCTAGCACAGATACGCAGTATTTT. Protein sequence: CAWRGPSSTDTQYF.

The table lists this clonotype with a few counts. The V gene is TRBV7-2, the J gene TRBJ2-7; no clear D. V lost 0 bases to trimming and J lost 2 bases, with 8 bases between them. Germline values: CDR1 SGHTA, CDR2 FQGNSA. The CDR3 has 14 amino acids. The CDR3 DNA follows: TGTGCCAGCAGCTTAGCGGACGGAACCTACGAGCAGTACTTC. It translates to CASSLADGTYEQYF.

The J gene is TRBJ2-1, the V gene TRBV5-1; no firm D call. Germline-derived CDR1 and CDR2 are SGHRS and YFSETQ. This CDR3 is 13 amino acids long. Trimming took off 1 base at V and 9 bases at J, with 11 bases between the two ends. The CDR3 sequence is CASSLYLWGEQFF. The CDR3 DNA reads as TGCGCCAGCAGCTTGTATCTGTGGGGTGAGCAGTTCTTC. Combining the CDR3 with reference TRBV5-1 and TRBJ2-1 gives the whole variable domain KAGVTQTPRYLIKTRGQQVTLSCSPISGHRSVSWYQQTPGQGLQFLFEYFSETQRNKGNFPGRFSGRQFSNSRSEMNVSTLELGDSALYLCASSLYLWGEQFFGPGTRLTVL.

This sequence joins TRBV12-3 or TRBV12-4 and TRBJ2-1; D remains ambiguous. The CDR3 is made up of 14 amino acids. V was clipped by 5 bases and J by 6 bases, with 14 bases between them. Written as DNA, the CDR3 is TGTGCCAGCAGTCCAGCCAATTCCCGCAATGAGCAGTTCTTC. As protein: CASSPANSRNEQFF.

This clonotype has a handful of counts. The chain has TRBV7-9 and TRBJ1-1, with 11 bases aligning to TRBD1. The CDR3 runs 15 residues. J was trimmed by 5 bases and V by 5 bases; bases with no gene match: 7. Germline lookup yields CDR1 SEHNR and CDR2 FQNEAQ (reference sequence). The CDR3 DNA follows: TGTGCCAGCAGCCCCTGGACAGGGGGCTTGACTGAAGCTTTCTTT. It codes for CASSPWTGGLTEAFF.

This clonotype was recorded at least ten times. The rearrangement links TRBV24-1 to TRBJ2-5, with a tentative D call TRBD2 (6 bases). Germline lookup yields CDR1 KGHDR and CDR2 SFDVKD. With 9 bases removed from V and 4 bases from J, the gap between germline ends came to 17 bases. The CDR3 length is 14 residues. The CDR3, as DNA: TGTGCCACCCCCCGCGGTCACGGGGGAGAGACCCAGTACTTC. This codes for CATPRGHGGETQYF.